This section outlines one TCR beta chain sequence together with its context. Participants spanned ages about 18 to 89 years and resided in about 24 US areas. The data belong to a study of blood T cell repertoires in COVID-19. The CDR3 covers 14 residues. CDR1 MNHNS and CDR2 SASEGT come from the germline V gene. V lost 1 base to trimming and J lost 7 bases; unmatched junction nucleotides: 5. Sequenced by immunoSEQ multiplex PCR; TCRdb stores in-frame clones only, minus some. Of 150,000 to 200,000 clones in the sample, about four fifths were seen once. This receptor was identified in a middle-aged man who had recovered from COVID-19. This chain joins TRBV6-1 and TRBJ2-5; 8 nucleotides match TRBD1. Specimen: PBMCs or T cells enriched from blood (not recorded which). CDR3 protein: CASSEGQGSVTQYF. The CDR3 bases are TGTGCCAGCAGTGAAGGACAGGGGAGTGTGACCCAGTACTTC.